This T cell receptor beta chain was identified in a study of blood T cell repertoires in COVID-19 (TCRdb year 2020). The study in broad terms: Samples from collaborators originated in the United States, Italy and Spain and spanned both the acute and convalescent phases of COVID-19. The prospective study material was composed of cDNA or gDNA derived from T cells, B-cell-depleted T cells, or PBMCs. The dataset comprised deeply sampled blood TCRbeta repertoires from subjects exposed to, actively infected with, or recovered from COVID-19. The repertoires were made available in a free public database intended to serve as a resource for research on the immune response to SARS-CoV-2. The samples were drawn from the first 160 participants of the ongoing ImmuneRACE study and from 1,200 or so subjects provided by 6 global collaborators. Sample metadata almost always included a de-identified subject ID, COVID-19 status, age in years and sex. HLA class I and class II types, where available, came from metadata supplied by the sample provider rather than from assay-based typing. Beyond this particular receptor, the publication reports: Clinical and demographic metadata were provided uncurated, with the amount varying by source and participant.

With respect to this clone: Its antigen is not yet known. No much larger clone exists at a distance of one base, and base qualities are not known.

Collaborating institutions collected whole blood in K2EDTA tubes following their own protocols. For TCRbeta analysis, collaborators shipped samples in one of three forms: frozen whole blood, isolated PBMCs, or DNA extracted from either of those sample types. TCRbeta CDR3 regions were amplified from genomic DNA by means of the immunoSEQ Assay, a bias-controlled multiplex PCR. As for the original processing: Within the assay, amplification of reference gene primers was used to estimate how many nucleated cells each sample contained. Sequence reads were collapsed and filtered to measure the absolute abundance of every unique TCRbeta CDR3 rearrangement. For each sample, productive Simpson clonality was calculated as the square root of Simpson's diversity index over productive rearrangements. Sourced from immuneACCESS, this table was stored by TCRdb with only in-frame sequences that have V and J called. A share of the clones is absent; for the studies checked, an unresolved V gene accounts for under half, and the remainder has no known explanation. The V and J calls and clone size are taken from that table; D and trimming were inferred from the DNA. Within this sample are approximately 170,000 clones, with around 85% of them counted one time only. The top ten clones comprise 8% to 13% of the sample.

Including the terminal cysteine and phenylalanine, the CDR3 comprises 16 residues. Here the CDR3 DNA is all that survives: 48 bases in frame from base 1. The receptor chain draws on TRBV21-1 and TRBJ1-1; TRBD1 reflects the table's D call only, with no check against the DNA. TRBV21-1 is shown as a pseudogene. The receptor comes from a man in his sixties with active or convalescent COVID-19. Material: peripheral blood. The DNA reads TGTGCCAGCAGCAACCTGGAAGGGGCCGTGAACACTGAAGCTTTCTTT. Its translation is CASSNLEGAVNTEAFF.